These 30 T cell receptor beta chains share one sample of origin, sequenced in a study of PD-L1 blockade in urothelial cancer. TCRdb's table, derived via immunoSEQ multiplex PCR, lists solely in-frame clones and lacks some. Here the sample spans 35,000 to 45,000 clones, over 75% being singletons. The material was PBMCs, obtained around atezolizumab (anti-PD-L1) treatment. Receptor source: a man in his 70s with urothelial cancer.

The V call is TRBV19, the J call TRBJ2-3; 7 bases are shared with TRBD2. CDR3 length: 15 amino acids. Per the germline V gene, CDR1 is LNHDA and CDR2 is SQIVND (reference sequence). The junction had 4 bases not matched to a gene; V was cut back by 4 bases and J by 0 bases. The DNA for the CDR3 is TGTGCCAGTAGTAGACTAGCCGGTAGCACAGATACGCAGTATTTT. Protein product: CASSRLAGSTDTQYF.

This clone was counted a single time. The V call is TRBV7-9, the J call TRBJ2-3; tentative D call: TRBD1 (6 bases). The germline V gene has CDR1 SEHNR and CDR2 FQNEAQ (reference sequence). The V and J ends lost 5 bases and 2 bases respectively, with 14 bases between them. The length of the CDR3 is 15 residues. The CDR3 loop reads CASSLKAGVTDTQYF. CDR3 sequence (DNA): TGTGCCAGCAGCCTCAAGGCAGGGGTCACAGATACGCAGTATTTT.

This clone turned up a few times. This chain joins TRBV2 and TRBJ2-1; 7 positions agree with TRBD1. From germline, CDR1 is SNHLY and CDR2 FYNNEI. The CDR3 is 15 amino acids. Trimming at V came to 4 bases and at J to 10 bases, leaving 13 bases not matched to a gene. CDR3 loop: CASSASRGGGGEQFF. The CDR3 bases are TGTGCCAGCAGTGCCTCCCGAGGGGGCGGCGGAGAGCAGTTCTTC.

The rearrangement joins TRBV5-4 to TRBJ2-1; TRBD1 might be the D (5 bases). In germline, CDR1 is SGHNT, CDR2 YYREEE (reference sequence). The CDR3 loop spans 16 amino acids. Deletions cut 7 bases from V and 2 bases from J, with 19 bases between. The CDR3, as DNA: TGTGCCAGCGGGGCCTTGTGGAATGGCGCCTACAATGAGCAGTTCTTC. This sequence encodes CASGALWNGAYNEQFF.

The rearrangement uses TRBV6-1 and TRBJ1-1, with 9 bases aligning to TRBD1. The CDR3 spans 14 residues. CDR1 and CDR2 from the germline V gene are MNHNS and SASEGT. V lost 7 bases and J lost 1; bases outside the gene matches: 4. The CDR3 is CASKQQGANTEAFF. As DNA, the CDR3 is TGTGCCAGCAAACAACAGGGGGCGAACACTGAAGCTTTCTTT.

The count of this clone is one. The chain couples TRBV19 to TRBJ2-5; 7 positions match TRBD1. CDR1 is LNHDA and CDR2 is SQIVND in the germline V gene (reference sequence). V dropped 6 bases and J dropped 5; count of bases not matched to a gene: 12. The CDR3 has 15 residues. DNA of the CDR3: TGTGCCAGTAGCCCCTCCAGGGGGTCACGGGAGACCCAGTACTTC. Its protein is CASSPSRGSRETQYF. The variable domain in full, completed from reference TRBV19 and TRBJ2-5, reads DGGITQSPKYLFRKEGQNVTLSCEQNLNHDAMYWYRQDPGQGLRLIYYSQIVNDFQKGDIAEGYSVSREKKESFPLTVTSAQKNPTAFYLCASSPSRGSRETQYFGPGTRLLVL.

The chain couples TRBV7-8 to TRBJ2-7, with 9 bases matching TRBD1. The length of the CDR3 is 16 residues. Trimming took 3 bases from V and 6 from J; bases not matched to a gene: 12. Germline loops: CDR1 SGHVS, CDR2 FQNEAQ. CDR3 amino acids: CASSFFPPGQGFEQYF. The DNA for the CDR3 is TGTGCCAGCAGCTTTTTTCCTCCGGGACAGGGTTTCGAGCAGTACTTC.

Regarding this clone: This sample includes further DNA sequences coding for the same CDR3. The gene calls are TRBV7-2 and TRBJ2-7; perhaps TRBD2 as D (6 bases). There are 13 residues in the CDR3. Germline V gene lookup returns CDR1 SGHTA and CDR2 FQGNSA. Deletions cut 2 bases from V and 1 base from J, with 6 bases between. The CDR3 here is CASSLRGSYEQYF. In nucleotides, the CDR3 is TGTGCCAGCAGCTTACGGGGGTCCTACGAGCAGTACTTC.

V is TRBV19 and J is TRBJ1-4; the D gene is possibly TRBD1 (5 bases). The CDR3 spans 15 residues. V was pared by 6 bases and J by 10 bases, with 21 bases between. Germline V gives CDR1 LNHDA, CDR2 SQIVND (reference sequence). In DNA form, the CDR3 reads TGTGCCAGTAGCCAAGGAGGCCGGGGGAAGGGAAAACTGTTTTTT. Protein sequence: CASSQGGRGKGKLFF.

The chain combines TRBV28 with TRBJ1-1; D is perhaps TRBD1 (5 bases). The CDR3 spans 17 residues. Germline loops: CDR1 MDHEN, CDR2 SYDVKM. The ends were cut back, 2 bases at V and 1 base at J, with 17 bases in the middle. The CDR3 spells CASSLPARPGGNTEAFF. The CDR3 DNA follows: TGTGCCAGCAGTTTACCAGCTAGACCCGGGGGGAACACTGAAGCTTTCTTT.

In its sample, this clone was seen a few times. V is TRBV19 and J is TRBJ1-1; TRBD1 matches 10 bases. V dropped 9 bases and J dropped 10; count of bases not matched to a gene: 8. Germline V CDR1 and CDR2: LNHDA, SQIVND (reference sequence). This CDR3 has 12 amino acids. This chain's CDR3 is CASTGTGVRAFF. The CDR3 region has the DNA TGTGCCAGCACCGGGACAGGGGTGCGAGCTTTCTTT.

The J gene is TRBJ2-7, the V gene TRBV7-2; D is ambiguous. V lost 1 base and J 2 bases, leaving 12 bases between the germline ends. The CDR3 is 15 amino acids. Germline V gene lookup returns CDR1 SGHTA and CDR2 FQGNSA. CDR3 sequence (DNA): TGTGCCAGCAGCTTAGAAGACATGCAGGCCTACGAGCAGTACTTC. Protein sequence: CASSLEDMQAYEQYF.

The chain couples TRBV9 to TRBJ2-3; weak D call: TRBD2 (6 bases). Germline V gives CDR1 SGDLS, CDR2 YYNGEE. This CDR3 region has 15 residues. The germline V and J ends were trimmed by 3 bases and 7 bases, with 18 bases remaining between them. CDR3 loop: CASSARAREIHTQYF. In nucleotides, the CDR3 is TGTGCCAGCAGCGCGCGGGCCCGGGAGATCCATACGCAGTATTTT.

This chain joins TRBV30 and TRBJ1-1; 10 positions match TRBD1. The germline CDR1 and CDR2 sequences are GTSNPN and SVGIG (reference sequence). The CDR3 contains 14 residues. The V and J ends lost 3 bases and 10 bases, in that order; junction bases with no gene match: 11. The CDR3 DNA reads as TGTGCCTGGAGGGCGCCCGGGACAGGGGTGAGAGCTTTCTTT. Amino acids: CAWRAPGTGVRAFF. The whole variable domain, remainder taken from reference TRBV30 and TRBJ1-1, is SQTIHQWPATLVQPVGSPLSLECTVEGTSNPNLYWYRQAAGRGLQLLFYSVGIGQISSEVPQNLSASRPQDRQFILSSKKLLLSDSGFYLCAWRAPGTGVRAFFGQGTRLTVV.

This chain uses TRBV5-1 with TRBJ2-2; TRBD2 matches at 8 bases. The CDR3 has 15 residues. CDR1 and CDR2 (germline): SGHRS, YFSETQ. V was clipped by 1 base and J by 4 bases; unmatched bases: 3. The CDR3 region is CASSLSGRSTGELFF. The CDR3 bases are TGCGCCAGCAGCTTGAGCGGGAGAAGCACCGGGGAGCTGTTTTTT.

On this clone itself: A junction boundary mismatches the germline segment, possibly from a read error. V usage is TRBV18 and J usage is TRBJ2-1; 13 positions agree with TRBD2. In germline, CDR1 is KGHSH, CDR2 LQKENI. The CDR3 has 15 amino acids. CDR3 region: CASSPLAGGPNEQFF. CDR3 coding DNA: TGTGCCAGCTCGCCACTAGCGGGAGGGCCGAATGAGCAGTTCTTC.

The V gene is TRBV30, the J gene TRBJ1-2; possibly TRBD1 for D (6 bases). Germline lookup yields CDR1 GTSNPN and CDR2 SVGIG (reference sequence). The CDR3 sequence is 13 residues long. V was trimmed by 1 base and J by 7 bases, leaving 13 bases between them. The CDR3, as DNA: TGTGCCTGGAGTGGGCAGGGGCTGGGTGGCTACACCTTC. Translation gives CAWSGQGLGGYTF.

V gene TRBV7-9 combines with J gene TRBJ2-1; 12 nucleotides match TRBD2. The J segment lost 8 bases and the V segment lost 5 bases, leaving 7 bases of the junction unmatched. CDR1 SEHNR and CDR2 FQNEAQ come from the germline V gene (reference sequence). The CDR3 runs 15 residues. The CDR3 sequence is CASSLGLAGSHEQFF. In DNA form, the CDR3 reads TGTGCCAGCAGCCTCGGACTAGCGGGGAGTCATGAGCAGTTCTTC.

V gene TRBV18 combines with J gene TRBJ1-1; the D is unclear. The germline V gene has CDR1 KGHSH and CDR2 LQKENI. V gave up 8 bases and J gave up 6 bases, with 13 bases separating them. This CDR3 has 12 amino acids. The CDR3 is CASTPDSSEAFF. Here the CDR3 DNA reads TGTGCCAGCACCCCCGACTCATCTGAAGCTTTCTTT.

The J gene is TRBJ2-1, the V gene TRBV5-6, with D unclear. This CDR3 comprises 15 residues. Per the germline V gene, CDR1 is SGHDT and CDR2 is YYEEEE. With 1 base removed from V and 4 bases from J, the gap between germline ends came to 12 bases. The CDR3 sequence: CASSLMFQAYNEQFF. The CDR3 DNA follows: TGTGCCAGCAGCTTGATGTTCCAGGCTTACAATGAGCAGTTCTTC.

The count of this clone is one. This sequence joins TRBV5-1 and TRBJ2-3; D unresolved. Germline V gives CDR1 SGHRS, CDR2 YFSETQ. This CDR3 has 14 residues. V was clipped by 0 bases and J by 6 bases, with 11 bases between them. CDR3 protein: CASSLAELGDTQYF. The CDR3 nucleotides read TGCGCCAGCAGCTTGGCCGAGCTGGGCGATACGCAGTATTTT.

V and J are TRBV21-1 and TRBJ2-3; no DNA check was done on the table's D call, TRBD1. TRBV21-1 is a documented pseudogene. This CDR3 has 14 amino acids. This CDR3 reads CASSRDRLEDTQYF. CDR3 bases: TGTGCCAGCAGCAGGGACAGGTTGGAGGATACGCAGTATTTT.

This clone came up a few times. The chain has TRBV2 and TRBJ2-2, with a possible D match to TRBD2 (7 bases). Germline V gene data show CDR1 as SNHLY and CDR2 as FYNNEI. V was cut by 6 bases and J by 1 base, with 12 bases left in between. The CDR3 spans 15 residues. CDR3 sequence reads: CASREGGLNTGELFF. DNA of the CDR3: TGTGCCAGCAGAGAGGGGGGGCTGAACACCGGGGAGCTGTTTTTT.

The chain joins TRBV9 to TRBJ2-3; D possibly corresponds to TRBD2 (6 bases). The CDR3 contains 16 residues. The V and J ends lost 4 bases and 0 bases respectively, with 15 bases between them. Per the germline V gene, CDR1 is SGDLS and CDR2 is YYNGEE. CDR3 sequence: CASSLRTNPSTDTQYF. The CDR3 DNA reads TGTGCCAGCAGCCTCCGGACTAACCCTAGCACAGATACGCAGTATTTT.

The chain couples TRBV14 to TRBJ2-7; TRBD1 might be the D (5 bases). The CDR3 extends over 14 amino acids. The germline V gene has CDR1 SGHDN and CDR2 FVKESK. Trimming shortened V by 1 base and J by 6 bases, and 13 bases separated the two germline ends. The CDR3 DNA follows: TGTGCCAGCAGCCAAGTTGACCAAACAGGCGAGCAGTACTTC. Residues: CASSQVDQTGEQYF.

This clone came up a few times. The V gene is TRBV5-1, the J gene TRBJ2-7, with a tentative D call TRBD1 (5 bases). In germline, CDR1 is SGHRS, CDR2 YFSETQ. Trimming took 0 bases from V and 7 from J, leaving 14 bases between them. The CDR3 is 14 amino acids. The CDR3 DNA reads TGCGCCAGCAGCTTGGAAGGACCTGCAGGGGAGCAGTACTTC. This codes for CASSLEGPAGEQYF. Together with reference TRBV5-1 and TRBJ2-7, the CDR3 gives the full variable domain: KAGVTQTPRYLIKTRGQQVTLSCSPISGHRSVSWYQQTPGQGLQFLFEYFSETQRNKGNFPGRFSGRQFSNSRSEMNVSTLELGDSALYLCASSLEGPAGEQYFGPGTRLTVT.

The V gene is TRBV9, the J gene TRBJ2-1, with D perhaps matching TRBD2 (6 bases). V gave up 7 bases and J gave up 9 bases, with 8 bases separating them. CDR3 size: 10 residues. Germline CDR1 is SGDLS and CDR2 is YYNGEE. DNA for the CDR3: TGTGCCAGCGCGGGGAGTGAGCAGTTCTTC. This sequence encodes CASAGSEQFF.

The chain couples TRBV14 to TRBJ2-3, with TRBD2 as a possible D gene (6 bases). The V gene lost 0 bases and the J gene lost 4 bases, with 20 bases spanning the gap. The germline V gene encodes CDR1 SGHDN and CDR2 FVKESK. This CDR3 comprises 18 residues. The CDR3 bases are TGTGCCAGCAGCCAAGACGTAATGCGGGGAGGTATTGCAGATACGCAGTATTTT. It codes for CASSQDVMRGGIADTQYF.

The gene calls are TRBV19 and TRBJ1-5; D not certain. CDR1 is LNHDA, CDR2 SQIVND, per germline (reference sequence). V was clipped by 7 bases and J by 2 bases, with 6 bases between them. This CDR3 has 12 residues. CDR3 region: CASMQGNQPQHF. The DNA for the CDR3 is TGTGCCAGTATGCAGGGCAATCAGCCCCAGCATTTT.

The V and J genes are TRBV18 and TRBJ1-1, with 9 positions matching TRBD1. V was pared by 3 bases and J by 4 bases, with 0 bases of the junction left unmatched. This CDR3 region has 13 residues. Germline loops: CDR1 KGHSH, CDR2 LQKENI. CDR3 region: CASSPGQGTEAFF. The DNA of the CDR3 is TGTGCCAGCTCACCGGGACAGGGCACTGAAGCTTTCTTT.